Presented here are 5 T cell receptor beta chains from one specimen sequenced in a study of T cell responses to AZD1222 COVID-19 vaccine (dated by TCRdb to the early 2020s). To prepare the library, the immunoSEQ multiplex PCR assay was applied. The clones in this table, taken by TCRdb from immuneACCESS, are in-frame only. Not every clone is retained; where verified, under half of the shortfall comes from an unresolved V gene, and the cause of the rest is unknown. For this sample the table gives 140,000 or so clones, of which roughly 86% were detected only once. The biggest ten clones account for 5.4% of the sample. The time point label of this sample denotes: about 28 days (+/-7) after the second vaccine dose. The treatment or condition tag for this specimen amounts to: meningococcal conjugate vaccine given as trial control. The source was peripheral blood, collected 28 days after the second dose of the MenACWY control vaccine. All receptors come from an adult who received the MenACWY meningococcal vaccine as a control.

CDR3: CSVEGGDEQFF. CDR3 sequence (DNA): TGCAGCGTTGAAGGGGGAGATGAGCAGTTCTTC. The chain is built from TRBV29-1 and TRBJ2-1; a weak D match, TRBD2 (5 bases). The CDR3 loop spans 11 amino acids. Trimming shortened V by 1 base and J by 8 bases, and 6 bases separated the two germline ends. Germline-derived CDR1 and CDR2 are SQVTM and ANQGSEA.

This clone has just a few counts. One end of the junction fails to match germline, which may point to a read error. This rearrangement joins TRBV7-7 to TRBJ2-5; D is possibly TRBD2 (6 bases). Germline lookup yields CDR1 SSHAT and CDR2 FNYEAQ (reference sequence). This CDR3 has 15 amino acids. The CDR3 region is CASSHLVGGQETQYF. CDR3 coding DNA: TGTGCTAGCAGCCACCTAGTCGGGGGACAAGAGACCCAGTACTTC.

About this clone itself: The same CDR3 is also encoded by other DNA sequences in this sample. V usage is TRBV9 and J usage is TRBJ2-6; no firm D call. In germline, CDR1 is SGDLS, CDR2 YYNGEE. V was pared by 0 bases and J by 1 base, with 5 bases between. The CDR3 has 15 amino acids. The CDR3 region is CASSVVGSGANVLTF. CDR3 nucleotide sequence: TGTGCCAGCAGCGTAGTCGGGTCTGGGGCCAACGTCCTGACTTTC. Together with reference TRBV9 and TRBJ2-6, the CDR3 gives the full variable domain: DSGVTQTPKHLITATGQRVTLRCSPRSGDLSVYWYQQSLDQGLQFLIQYYNGEERAKGNILERFSAQQFPDLHSELNLSSLELGDSALYFCASSVVGSGANVLTFGAGSRLTVL.

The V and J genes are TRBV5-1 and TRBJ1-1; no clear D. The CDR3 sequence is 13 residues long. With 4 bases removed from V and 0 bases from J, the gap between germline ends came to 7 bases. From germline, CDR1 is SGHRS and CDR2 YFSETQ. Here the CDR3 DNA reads TGCGCCAGCAGCATGGGGATGAACACTGAAGCTTTCTTT. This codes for CASSMGMNTEAFF.

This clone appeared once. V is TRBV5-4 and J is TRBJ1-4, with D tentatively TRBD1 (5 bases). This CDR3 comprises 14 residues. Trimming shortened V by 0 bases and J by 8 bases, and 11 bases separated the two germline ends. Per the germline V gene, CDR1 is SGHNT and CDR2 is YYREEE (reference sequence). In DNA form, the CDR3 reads TGTGCCAGCAGCTTGGAGGGGTTAGGGGAAAAACTGTTTTTT. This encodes CASSLEGLGEKLFF.